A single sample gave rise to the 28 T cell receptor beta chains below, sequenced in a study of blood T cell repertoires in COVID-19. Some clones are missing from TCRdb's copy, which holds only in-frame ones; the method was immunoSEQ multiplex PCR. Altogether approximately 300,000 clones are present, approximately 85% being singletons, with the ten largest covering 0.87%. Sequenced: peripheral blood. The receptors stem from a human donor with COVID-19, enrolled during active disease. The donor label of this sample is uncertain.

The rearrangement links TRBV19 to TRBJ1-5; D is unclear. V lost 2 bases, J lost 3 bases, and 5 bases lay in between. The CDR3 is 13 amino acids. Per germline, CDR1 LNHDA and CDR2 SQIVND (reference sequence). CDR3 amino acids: CASSITSNQPQHF. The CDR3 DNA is TGTGCCAGTAGTATAACATCCAATCAGCCCCAGCATTTT. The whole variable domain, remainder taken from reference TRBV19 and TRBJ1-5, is DGGITQSPKYLFRKEGQNVTLSCEQNLNHDAMYWYRQDPGQGLRLIYYSQIVNDFQKGDIAEGYSVSREKKESFPLTVTSAQKNPTAFYLCASSITSNQPQHFGDGTRLSIL.

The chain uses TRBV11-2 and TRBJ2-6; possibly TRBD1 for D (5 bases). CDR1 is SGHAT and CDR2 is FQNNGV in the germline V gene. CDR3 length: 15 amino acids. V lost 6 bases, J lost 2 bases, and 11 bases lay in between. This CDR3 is CASSSQAPGANVLTF. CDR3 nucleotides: TGTGCCAGCAGTTCACAGGCCCCTGGGGCCAACGTCCTGACTTTC.

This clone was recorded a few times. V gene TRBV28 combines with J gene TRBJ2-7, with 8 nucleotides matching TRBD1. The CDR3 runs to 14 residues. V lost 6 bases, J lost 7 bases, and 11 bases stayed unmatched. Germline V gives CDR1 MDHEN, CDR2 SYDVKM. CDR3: CASSHQGAQGEQYF. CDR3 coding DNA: TGTGCCAGCAGCCACCAGGGGGCGCAGGGAGAGCAGTACTTC.

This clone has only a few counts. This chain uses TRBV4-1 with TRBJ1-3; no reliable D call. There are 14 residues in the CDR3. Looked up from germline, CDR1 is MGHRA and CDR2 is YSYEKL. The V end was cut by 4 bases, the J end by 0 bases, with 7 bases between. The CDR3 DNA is TGCGCCAGCAGCCGGCCCTTCTCTGGAAACACCATATATTTT. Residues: CASSRPFSGNTIYF.

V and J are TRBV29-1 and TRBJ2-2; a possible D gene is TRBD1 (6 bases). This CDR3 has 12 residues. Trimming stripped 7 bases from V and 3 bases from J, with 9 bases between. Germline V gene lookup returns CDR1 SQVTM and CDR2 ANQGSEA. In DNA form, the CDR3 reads TGCAGCGCCGAGGGGGACACCGGGGAGCTGTTTTTT. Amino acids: CSAEGDTGELFF.

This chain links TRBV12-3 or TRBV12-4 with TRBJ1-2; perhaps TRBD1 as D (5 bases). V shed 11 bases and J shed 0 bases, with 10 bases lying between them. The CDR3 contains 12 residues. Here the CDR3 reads CASGQSNYGYTF. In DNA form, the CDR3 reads TGTGCCTCAGGGCAGTCTAACTATGGCTACACCTTC.

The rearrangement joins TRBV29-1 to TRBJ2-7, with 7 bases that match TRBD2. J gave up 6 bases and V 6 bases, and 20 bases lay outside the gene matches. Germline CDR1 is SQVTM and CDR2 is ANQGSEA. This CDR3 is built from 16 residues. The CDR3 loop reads CSVGLPGTTWRAEQYF. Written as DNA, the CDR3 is TGCAGCGTCGGACTCCCCGGGACTACGTGGCGGGCCGAGCAGTACTTC.

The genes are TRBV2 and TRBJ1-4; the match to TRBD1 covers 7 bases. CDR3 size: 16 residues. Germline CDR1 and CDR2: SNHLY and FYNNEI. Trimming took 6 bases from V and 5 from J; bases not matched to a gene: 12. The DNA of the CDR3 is TGTGCCAGCAGGCAGGGACAGATTACTATAAATGAAAAACTGTTTTTT. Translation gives CASRQGQITINEKLFF.

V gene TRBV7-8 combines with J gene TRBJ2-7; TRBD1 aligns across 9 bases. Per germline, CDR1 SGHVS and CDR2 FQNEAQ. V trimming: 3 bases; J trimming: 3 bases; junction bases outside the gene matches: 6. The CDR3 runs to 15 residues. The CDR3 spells CASSFRDRAYYEQYF. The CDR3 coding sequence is TGTGCCAGCAGCTTCCGGGACAGGGCCTACTACGAGCAGTACTTC.

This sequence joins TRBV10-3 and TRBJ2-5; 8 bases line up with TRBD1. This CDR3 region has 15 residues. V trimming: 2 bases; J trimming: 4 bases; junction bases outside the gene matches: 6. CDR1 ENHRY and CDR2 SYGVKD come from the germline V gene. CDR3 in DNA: TGTGCCATCAGTGAGGGGGCAGGGGGCCGAGAGACCCAGTACTTC. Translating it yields CAISEGAGGRETQYF.

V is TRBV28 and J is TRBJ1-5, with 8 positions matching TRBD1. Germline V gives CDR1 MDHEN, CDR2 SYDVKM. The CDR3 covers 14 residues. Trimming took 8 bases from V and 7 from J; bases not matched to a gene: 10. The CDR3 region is CASHRDRWEQPQHF. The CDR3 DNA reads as TGTGCCAGCCATCGGGACAGGTGGGAGCAGCCCCAGCATTTT.

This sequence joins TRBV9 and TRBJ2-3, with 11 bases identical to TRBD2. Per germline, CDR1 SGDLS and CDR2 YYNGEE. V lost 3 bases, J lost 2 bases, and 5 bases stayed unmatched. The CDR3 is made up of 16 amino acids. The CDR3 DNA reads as TGTGCCAGCAGCGCGACGGGACTAGCGGACACAGATACGCAGTATTTT. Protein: CASSATGLADTDTQYF. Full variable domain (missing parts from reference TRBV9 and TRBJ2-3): DSGVTQTPKHLITATGQRVTLRCSPRSGDLSVYWYQQSLDQGLQFLIQYYNGEERAKGNILERFSAQQFPDLHSELNLSSLELGDSALYFCASSATGLADTDTQYFGPGTRLTVL.

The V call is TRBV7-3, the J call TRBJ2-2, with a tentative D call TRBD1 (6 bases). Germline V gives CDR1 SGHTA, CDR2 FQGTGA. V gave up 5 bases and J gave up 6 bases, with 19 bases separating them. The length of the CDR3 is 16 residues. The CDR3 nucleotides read TGTGCCAGCAGCCGCGCCCCCAACAGGGACGCCGGGGAGCTGTTTTTT. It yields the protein CASSRAPNRDAGELFF.

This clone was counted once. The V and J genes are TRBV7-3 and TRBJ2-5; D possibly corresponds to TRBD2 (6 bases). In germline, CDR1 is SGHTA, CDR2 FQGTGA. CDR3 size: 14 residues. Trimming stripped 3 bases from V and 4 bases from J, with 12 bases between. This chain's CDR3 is CASSFSAGRETQYF. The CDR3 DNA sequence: TGTGCCAGCAGCTTTTCGGCGGGGCGAGAGACCCAGTACTTC.

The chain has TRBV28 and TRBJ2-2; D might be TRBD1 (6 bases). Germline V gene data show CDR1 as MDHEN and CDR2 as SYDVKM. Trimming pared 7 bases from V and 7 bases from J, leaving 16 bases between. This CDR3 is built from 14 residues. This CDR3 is CASTRTGYNGELFF. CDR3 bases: TGTGCCAGCACCCGCACAGGGTATAACGGGGAGCTGTTTTTT.

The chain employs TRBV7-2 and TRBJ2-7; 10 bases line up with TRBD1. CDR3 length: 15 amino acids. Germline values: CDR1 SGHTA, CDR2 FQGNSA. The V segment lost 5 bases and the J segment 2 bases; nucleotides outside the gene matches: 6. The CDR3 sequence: CASSRRQGATYEQYF. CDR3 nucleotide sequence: TGTGCCAGCAGCCGCAGACAGGGGGCGACCTACGAGCAGTACTTC.

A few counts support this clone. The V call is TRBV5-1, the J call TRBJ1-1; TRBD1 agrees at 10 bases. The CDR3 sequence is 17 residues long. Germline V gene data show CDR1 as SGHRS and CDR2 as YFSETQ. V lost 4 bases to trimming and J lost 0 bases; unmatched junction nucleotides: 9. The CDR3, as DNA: TGCGCCAGCAGCGCCACCGGGACAGGGGATATGAACACTGAAGCTTTCTTT. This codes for CASSATGTGDMNTEAFF.

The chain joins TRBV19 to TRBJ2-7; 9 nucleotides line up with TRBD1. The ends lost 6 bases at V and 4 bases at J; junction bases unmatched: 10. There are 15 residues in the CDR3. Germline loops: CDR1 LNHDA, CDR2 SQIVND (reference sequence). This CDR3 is CASSDPGTGIYEQYF. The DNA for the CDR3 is TGTGCCAGTAGCGACCCCGGGACAGGGATATACGAGCAGTACTTC.

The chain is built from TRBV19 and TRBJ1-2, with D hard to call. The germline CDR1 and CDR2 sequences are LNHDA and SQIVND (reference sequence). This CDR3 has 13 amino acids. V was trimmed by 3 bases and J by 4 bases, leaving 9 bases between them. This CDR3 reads CASSIGEGYGYTF. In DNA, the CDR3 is TGTGCCAGTAGTATCGGAGAGGGCTATGGCTACACCTTC.

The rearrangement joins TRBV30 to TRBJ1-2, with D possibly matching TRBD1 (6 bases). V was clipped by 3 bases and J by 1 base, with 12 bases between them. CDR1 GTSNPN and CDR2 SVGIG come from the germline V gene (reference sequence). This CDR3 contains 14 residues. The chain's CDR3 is CAWRGQGINYGYTF. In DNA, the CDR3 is TGTGCCTGGAGGGGGCAGGGGATTAACTATGGCTACACCTTC.

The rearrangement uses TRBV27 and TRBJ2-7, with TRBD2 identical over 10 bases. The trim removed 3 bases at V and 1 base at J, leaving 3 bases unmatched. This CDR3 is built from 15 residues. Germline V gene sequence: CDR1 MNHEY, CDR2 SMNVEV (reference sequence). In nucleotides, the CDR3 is TGTGCCAGCAGTTTGGCTAGCGGGAGTTCCTACGAGCAGTACTTC. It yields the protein CASSLASGSSYEQYF.

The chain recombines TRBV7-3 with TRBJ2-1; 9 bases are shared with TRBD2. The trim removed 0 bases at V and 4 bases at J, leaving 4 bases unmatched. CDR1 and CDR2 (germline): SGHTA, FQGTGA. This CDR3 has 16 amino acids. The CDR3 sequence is CASSLTGGRVYNEQFF. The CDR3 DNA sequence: TGTGCCAGCAGCTTAACGGGCGGGAGGGTATACAATGAGCAGTTCTTC.

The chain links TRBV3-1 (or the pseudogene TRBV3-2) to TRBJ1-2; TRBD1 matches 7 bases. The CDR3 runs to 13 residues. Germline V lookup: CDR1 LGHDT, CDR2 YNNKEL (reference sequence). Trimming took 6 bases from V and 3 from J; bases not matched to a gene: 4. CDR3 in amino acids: CASRDRRYYGYTF. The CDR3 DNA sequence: TGTGCCAGCAGGGACAGGAGATACTATGGCTACACCTTC.

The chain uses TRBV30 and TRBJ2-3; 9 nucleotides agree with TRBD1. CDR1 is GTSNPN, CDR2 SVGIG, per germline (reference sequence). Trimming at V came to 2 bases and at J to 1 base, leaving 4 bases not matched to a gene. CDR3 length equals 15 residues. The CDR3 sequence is CAWSTGGGGTDTQYF. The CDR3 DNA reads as TGTGCCTGGAGTACAGGGGGCGGGGGCACAGATACGCAGTATTTT.

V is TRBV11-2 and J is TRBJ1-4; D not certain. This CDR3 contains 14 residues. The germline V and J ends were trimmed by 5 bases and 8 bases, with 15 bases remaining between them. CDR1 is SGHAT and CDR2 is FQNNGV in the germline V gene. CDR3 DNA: TGTGCCAGCAGCCCCCCCAATACGGGAGAAAAACTGTTTTTT. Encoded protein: CASSPPNTGEKLFF.

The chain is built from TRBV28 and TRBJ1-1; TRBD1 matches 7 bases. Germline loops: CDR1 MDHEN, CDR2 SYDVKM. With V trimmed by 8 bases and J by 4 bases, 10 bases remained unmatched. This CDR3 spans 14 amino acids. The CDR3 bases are TGTGCCAGCCCAAAAGACAGGGAAGGCACTGAAGCTTTCTTT. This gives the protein CASPKDREGTEAFF.

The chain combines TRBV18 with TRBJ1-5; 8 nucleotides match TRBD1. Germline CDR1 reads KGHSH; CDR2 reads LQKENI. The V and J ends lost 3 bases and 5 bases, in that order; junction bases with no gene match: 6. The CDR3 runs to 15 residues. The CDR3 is CASSPEAQGDQPQHF. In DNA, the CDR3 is TGTGCCAGCTCACCCGAAGCACAGGGGGATCAGCCCCAGCATTTT.

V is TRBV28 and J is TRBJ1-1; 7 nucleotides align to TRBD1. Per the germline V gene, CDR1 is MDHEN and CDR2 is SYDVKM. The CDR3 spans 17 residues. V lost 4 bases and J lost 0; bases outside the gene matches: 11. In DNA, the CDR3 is TGTGCCAGCAGTTCTATAGGCCGACAGGGTATGAACACTGAAGCTTTCTTT. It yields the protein CASSSIGRQGMNTEAFF.